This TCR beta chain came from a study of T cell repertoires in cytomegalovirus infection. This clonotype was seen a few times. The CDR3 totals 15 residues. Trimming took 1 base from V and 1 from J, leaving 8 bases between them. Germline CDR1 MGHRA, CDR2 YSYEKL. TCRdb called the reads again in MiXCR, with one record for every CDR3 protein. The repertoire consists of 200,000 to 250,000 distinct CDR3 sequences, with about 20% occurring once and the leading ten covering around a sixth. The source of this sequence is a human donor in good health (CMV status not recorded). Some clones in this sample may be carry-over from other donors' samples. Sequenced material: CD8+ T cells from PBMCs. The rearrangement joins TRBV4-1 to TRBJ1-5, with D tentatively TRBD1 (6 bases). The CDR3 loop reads CASSQGDISNQPQHF. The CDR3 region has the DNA TGCGCCAGCAGCCAAGGGGACATAAGCAATCAGCCCCAGCATTTT.